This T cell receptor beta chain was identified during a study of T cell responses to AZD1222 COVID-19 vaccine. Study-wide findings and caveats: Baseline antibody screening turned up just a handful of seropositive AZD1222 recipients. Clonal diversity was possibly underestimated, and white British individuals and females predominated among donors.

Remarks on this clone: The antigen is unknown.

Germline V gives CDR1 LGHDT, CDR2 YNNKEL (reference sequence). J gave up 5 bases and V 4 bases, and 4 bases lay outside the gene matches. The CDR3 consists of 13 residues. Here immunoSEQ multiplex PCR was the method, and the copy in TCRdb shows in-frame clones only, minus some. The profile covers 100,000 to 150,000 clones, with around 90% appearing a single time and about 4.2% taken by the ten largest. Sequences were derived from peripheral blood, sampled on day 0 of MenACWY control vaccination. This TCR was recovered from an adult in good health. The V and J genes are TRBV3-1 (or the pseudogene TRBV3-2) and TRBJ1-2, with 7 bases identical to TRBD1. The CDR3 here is CASSRGTVYGYTF. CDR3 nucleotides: TGTGCCAGCAGCCGCGGGACAGTTTATGGCTACACCTTC.